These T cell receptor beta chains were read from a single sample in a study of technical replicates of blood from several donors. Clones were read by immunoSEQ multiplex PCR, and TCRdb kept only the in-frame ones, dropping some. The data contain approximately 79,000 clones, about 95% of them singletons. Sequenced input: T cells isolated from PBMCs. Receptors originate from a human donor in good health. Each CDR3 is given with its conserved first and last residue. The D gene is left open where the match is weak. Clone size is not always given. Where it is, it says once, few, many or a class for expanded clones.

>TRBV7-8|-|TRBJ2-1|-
TGTGCCAGCAGCTTTAGTTTGGCACAGATCTACAATGAGCAGTTCTTC
CASSFSLAQIYNEQFF
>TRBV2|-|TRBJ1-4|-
TGTGCCAGCAGTGATTTTGGTTGGAGCGAAAAACTGTTTTTT
CASSDFGWSEKLFF
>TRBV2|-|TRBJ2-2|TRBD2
TGTGCCAGCAGACAACCGGGACTAGCGGGAAGCGGGGAGCTGTTTTTT
CASRQPGLAGSGELFF
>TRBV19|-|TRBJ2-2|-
TGTGCCAGTATGGTAGCGAACACCGGGGAGCTGTTTTTT
CASMVANTGELFF
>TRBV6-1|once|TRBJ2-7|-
TGTGCCAGCAGTGGATACCCGGGGTGGGGCTCCTACGAGCAGTACTTC
CASSGYPGWGSYEQYF
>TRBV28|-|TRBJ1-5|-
TGTGCCAGCAGGTCAGACAAGGGGTTACCGCCCCAGCATTTT
CASRSDKGLPPQHF
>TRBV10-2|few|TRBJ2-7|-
TGCGCCAGCAGTGATTATGCAGGGCTCGACGAGCAGTACTTC
CASSDYAGLDEQYF
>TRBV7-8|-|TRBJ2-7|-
TGTGCCAGCAGCTTAGTTCAGGGGTCCTACGAGCAGTACTTC
CASSLVQGSYEQYF
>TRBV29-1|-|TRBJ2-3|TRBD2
TGCAGCGTGGGACTAGCGGGGGGTGACACAGATACGCAGTATTTT
CSVGLAGGDTDTQYF
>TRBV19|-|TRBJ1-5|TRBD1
TGTGCCAGTACCTTCCCTATACGTCCCGGGACAGGGGGCTATCAGCCCCAGCATTTT
CASTFPIRPGTGGYQPQHF
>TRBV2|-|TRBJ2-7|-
TGTGCCAGCAGTGGCAGAAGCGTCGAGCAGTACTTC
CASSGRSVEQYF
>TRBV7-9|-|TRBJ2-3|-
TGTGCCAGCAGCTTAGCCTTACAGGGTACTAGCACAGATACGCAGTATTTT
CASSLALQGTSTDTQYF
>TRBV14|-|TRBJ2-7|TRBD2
TGTGCCAGCAGCCGCAGCGCGGGGGGGTCCGGCGAGCAGTACTTC
CASSRSAGGSGEQYF
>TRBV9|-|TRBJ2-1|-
TGTGCCAGCAGCGTAGACGGGAGTGAGCAGTTCTTC
CASSVDGSEQFF
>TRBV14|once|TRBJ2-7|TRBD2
TGTGCCAGCAGCCAGGGACTAGTTCTCTCCGAGCAGTACTTC
CASSQGLVLSEQYF
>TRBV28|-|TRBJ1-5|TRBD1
TGTGCCAGCAGTTTAAGGGGGCGCGGCCAGCCCCAGCATTTT
CASSLRGRGQPQHF
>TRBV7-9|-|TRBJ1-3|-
TGTGCCAGCAGCCCCCCGGTACGGGAGCCCTTTTCTGGAAACACCATATATTTT
CASSPPVREPFSGNTIYF
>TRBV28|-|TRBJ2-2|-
TGTGCCAGCAGTTTAGATTTAGCGTACACCGGGGAGCTGTTTTTT
CASSLDLAYTGELFF
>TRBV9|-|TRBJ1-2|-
TGTGCCAGCAGCGTAATCACAGGGAACTATGGCTACACCTTC
CASSVITGNYGYTF
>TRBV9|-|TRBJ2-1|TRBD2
TGTGCCAGCAGCGTAGTGGCGGGGGGGGTCAATGAGCAGTTCTTC
CASSVVAGGVNEQFF
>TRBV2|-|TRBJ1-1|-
TGTGCCAGCAGTGACCGCCCCAGTGAAGCTTTCTTT
CASSDRPSEAFF
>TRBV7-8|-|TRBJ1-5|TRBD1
TGTGCCAGCAGCCTGGACAGGTTTAGCAATCAGCCCCAGCATTTT
CASSLDRFSNQPQHF
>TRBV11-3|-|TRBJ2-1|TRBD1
TGTGCCAGCAGCTTATTAGAGGCGTCCAGGGGGTTCTACAATGAGCAGTTCTTC
CASSLLEASRGFYNEQFF
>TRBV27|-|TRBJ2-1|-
TGTGCCAGCAGTTTATTGGCAGAGGGCCCCTATGGTTATGAGCAGTTCTTC
CASSLLAEGPYGYEQFF
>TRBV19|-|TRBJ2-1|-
TGTGCCAGTACCCCCCGAGTTCGTGGGCAGTTCTTC
CASTPRVRGQFF
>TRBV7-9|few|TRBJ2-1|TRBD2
TGTGCCAGCAGCCGGACTAGCGGTTACAATGAGCAGTTCTTC
CASSRTSGYNEQFF
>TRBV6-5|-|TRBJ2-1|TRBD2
TGTGCCAGCAGTAGCGGGAGGTTTGGTAATGAGCAGTTCTTC
CASSSGRFGNEQFF
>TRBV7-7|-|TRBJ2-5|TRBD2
TGTGCTAGCAGCTTAACTAGCGGGGGGGGCGAGACCCAGTACTTC
CASSLTSGGGETQYF
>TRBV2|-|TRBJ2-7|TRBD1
TGTGCCAGCAGGCCGGACAGGTCCTACGAGCAGTACTTC
CASRPDRSYEQYF
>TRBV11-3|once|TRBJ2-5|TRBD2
TGTGCCAGCAGCTTAGTTTTCGGACTAGCGGGGGTGGGGACCCAGTACTTC
CASSLVFGLAGVGTQYF
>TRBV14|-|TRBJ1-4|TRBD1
TGTGCCAGCAGCATCCAGGGGGGAATCAATGAAAAACTGTTTTTT
CASSIQGGINEKLFF
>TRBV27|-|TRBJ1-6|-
TGTGCCAGCAGTTTCGAGGGAGGACGGCGGCGTAATTCACCCCTCCACTTT
CASSFEGGRRRNSPLHF
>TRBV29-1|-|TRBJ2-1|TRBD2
TGCAGCGTTGAAGATTATAGCGAGCGGGAGTGGGTTGAGCAGTTCTTC
CSVEDYSEREWVEQFF
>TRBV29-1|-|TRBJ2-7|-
TGCAGCGCTACGACAGACTACGAGCAGTACTTC
CSATTDYEQYF
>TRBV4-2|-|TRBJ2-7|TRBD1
TGTGCCAGCAGCCCCTTTTTTGCGGGACAGGGGGCCTCCAGCTCCTACGAGCAGTACTTC
CASSPFFAGQGASSSYEQYF
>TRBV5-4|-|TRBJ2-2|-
TGTGCCAGCAGCGTCCGATACTCCACCGGGGAGCTGTTTTTT
CASSVRYSTGELFF
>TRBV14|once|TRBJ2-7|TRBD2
TGTGCCAGCAGTCCGGGACTAGCGGACTACGAGCAGTACTTC
CASSPGLADYEQYF
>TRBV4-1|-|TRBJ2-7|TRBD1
TGCGCCAGCAGCCAAGCGACAGGGTGGGCCTACGAGCAGTACTTC
CASSQATGWAYEQYF
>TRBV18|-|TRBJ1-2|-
TGTGCCAGCTCACCACAGGGGAACTATGGCTACACCTTC
CASSPQGNYGYTF
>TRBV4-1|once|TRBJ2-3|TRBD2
TGCGCCAGCAACAATCCCGGCCGGACTAGCGGGAGAAGGACAGATACGCAGTATTTT
CASNNPGRTSGRRTDTQYF
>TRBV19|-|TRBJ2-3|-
TGTGCCAGTGGTAACCGAGCCACAGATACGCAGTATTTT
CASGNRATDTQYF
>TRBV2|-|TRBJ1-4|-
TGTGCCAGCAGTGAGTCGGGACACGAAAAACTGTTTTTT
CASSESGHEKLFF
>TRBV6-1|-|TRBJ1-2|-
TGTGCCAGCAGTGACAGTATTAACTATGGCTACACCTTC
CASSDSINYGYTF
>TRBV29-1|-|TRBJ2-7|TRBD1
TGCAGCGTTGGGACAGGGGGCTCCTACGAGCAGTACTTC
CSVGTGGSYEQYF
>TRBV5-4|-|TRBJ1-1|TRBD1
TGTGCCAGCAGCTTAGACAGGGCTAAAGCTTTCTTT
CASSLDRAKAFF
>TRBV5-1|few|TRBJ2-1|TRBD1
TGCGCCAGCAGCTTGGATGGGACAGGGGGCACTGAGCAGTTCTTC
CASSLDGTGGTEQFF
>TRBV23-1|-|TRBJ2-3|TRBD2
TGCGCCAGCAGTCACCCACTAGCGGTCTCCACAGATACGCAGTATTTT
CASSHPLAVSTDTQYF
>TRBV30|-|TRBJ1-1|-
TGTGCCTGGGGGCAGATCTGGGAGGGGGATACTGAAGCTTTCTTT
CAWGQIWEGDTEAFF
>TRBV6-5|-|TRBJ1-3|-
TGTGCCAGCATCCCCGTCTCTGGAAACACCATATATTTT
CASIPVSGNTIYF
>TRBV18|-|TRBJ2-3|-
TGTGCCAGCTCACCATCATCAGATACGCAGTATTTT
CASSPSSDTQYF
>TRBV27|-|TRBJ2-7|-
TGTGCCAGCAGTTTAGGCGGACAGACCTACTACGAGCAGTACTTC
CASSLGGQTYYEQYF
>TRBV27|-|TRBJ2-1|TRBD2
TGTGCCAGCAGTTTATTGCCCGGGACTAGCGGGATTGATGAGCAGTTCTTC
CASSLLPGTSGIDEQFF
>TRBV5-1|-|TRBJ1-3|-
TGCGCCAGCAGCTCCTGGACACCCAGCTCTGGAAACACCATATATTTT
CASSSWTPSSGNTIYF
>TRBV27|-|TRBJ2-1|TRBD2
TGTGCCAGCAGTCCCAGTGGGACTAGCGGGCGGGGTACCCATGAGCAGTTCTTC
CASSPSGTSGRGTHEQFF
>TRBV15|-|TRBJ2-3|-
TGTGCCACCAGCAGAGATGTCAATACGCAGTATTTT
CATSRDVNTQYF
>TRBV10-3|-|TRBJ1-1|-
TGTGCCATCAGTGATAGGCGGTCGCTCATGAACACTGAAGCTTTCTTT
CAISDRRSLMNTEAFF
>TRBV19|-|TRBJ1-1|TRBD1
TGTGCCAGTAGTAGGAGACAGGGTTCGACTGAAGCTTTCTTT
CASSRRQGSTEAFF
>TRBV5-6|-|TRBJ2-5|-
TGTGCCAGCAGCTTTAGCGTACAAGAGACCCAGTACTTC
CASSFSVQETQYF
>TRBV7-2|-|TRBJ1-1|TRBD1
TGTGCCAGCAGCTCCCGACAGGGCGCTGAAGCTTTCTTT
CASSSRQGAEAFF
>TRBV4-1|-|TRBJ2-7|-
TGCGCCAGCAGCCAAGTTTTCAAGGGGCCGTACGAGCAGTACTTC
CASSQVFKGPYEQYF